The subject of this entry is one T cell receptor beta chain. These data originate in a study of cytomegalovirus exposure and HLA in healthy donors. There are 17 residues in the CDR3. V was clipped by 5 bases and J by 0 bases; unmatched bases: 6. In germline, CDR1 is SGHTA, CDR2 FQGTGA. PCR used 60 Vbeta primers and 13 Jbeta primers. The table came from immunoSEQ multiplex PCR; TCRdb's copy has only in-frame clones and leaves some out. The sample lists 150,000 to 200,000 clones; 76% were seen once. The sample consisted of PBMCs. This TCR came from a man younger than 35 in good health and CMV-seronegative. V usage is TRBV7-3 and J usage is TRBJ2-6; 8 nucleotides agree with TRBD1. CDR3: CASSQGQGNSGANVLTF. The CDR3 region has the DNA TGTGCCAGCAGCCAAGGACAGGGCAACTCTGGGGCCAACGTCCTGACTTTC.